The 26 T cell receptor beta chains presented below share a single source sample, sequenced in a study of blood T cell repertoires in COVID-19. Measured with immunoSEQ multiplex PCR; TCRdb has only the in-frame clones, and not every one. The sample has around 150,000 clones; around 82% are singletons. Sequenced material: peripheral blood. The receptors stem from a woman in her thirties or forties with COVID-19, enrolled during active disease.

The genes are TRBV4-2 and TRBJ2-7; maybe TRBD1 (6 bases). The CDR3 length is 16 residues. The germline V gene has CDR1 LGHNA and CDR2 YNFKEQ. The V end lost 0 bases, the J end lost 6 bases, and 18 bases lay between the germline ends. This CDR3 is CASSQDPGAITPEQYF. CDR3 nucleotides: TGTGCCAGCAGCCAAGATCCAGGGGCCATTACCCCCGAGCAGTACTTC.

This clone was seen only once. This chain uses TRBV27 with TRBJ2-7, with D possibly TRBD2 on 6 matching bases. Trimming removed 4 bases at V and 6 bases at J, with 16 bases between. Germline CDR1 and CDR2: MNHEY and SMNVEV (reference sequence). The length of the CDR3 is 14 residues. CDR3 nucleotide sequence: TGTGCCAGCAGTTCCGGGAGCGCGGCTTCCGAGCAGTACTTC. Its protein product is CASSSGSAASEQYF.

On this clone itself: Distinct nucleotide sequences in the sample also encode this CDR3. The chain has TRBV28 and TRBJ2-7; 8 nucleotides agree with TRBD2. Per the germline V gene, CDR1 is MDHEN and CDR2 is SYDVKM. The V and J ends lost 2 bases and 0 bases, in that order; junction bases with no gene match: 0. The CDR3 has 14 amino acids. The CDR3 nucleotides read TGTGCCAGCAGTTTAGCGGGAGGCTCCTACGAGCAGTACTTC. This codes for CASSLAGGSYEQYF.

The rearrangement links TRBV6-1 to TRBJ2-1, with 7 bases fitting TRBD1. Germline V gene sequence: CDR1 MNHNS, CDR2 SASEGT. The CDR3 runs to 18 residues. Trimming took 3 bases from V and 8 from J; bases not matched to a gene: 19. The DNA for the CDR3 is TGTGCCAGCAGTGACCCTGTGGCAGGGGGAATCCAAGTGGATGAGCAGTTCTTC. As protein: CASSDPVAGGIQVDEQFF.

The V and J genes are TRBV7-3 and TRBJ2-1; 9 nucleotides match TRBD1. Trimming cost V 5 bases and J 9 bases; bases outside gene matches: 8. CDR1 is SGHTA, CDR2 FQGTGA, per germline. The CDR3 has 14 residues. Here the CDR3 DNA reads TGTGCCAGCAGCCCCGGCGGGGGACAGGGTGAGCAGTTCTTC. Protein product: CASSPGGGQGEQFF.

The chain links TRBV2 to TRBJ1-4, with 7 nucleotides matching TRBD1. The junction had 6 bases not matched to a gene; V was cut back by 6 bases and J by 2 bases. This CDR3 is built from 15 residues. Germline CDR1 and CDR2: SNHLY and FYNNEI. CDR3 DNA sequence: TGTGCCAGCAGGGAAACAGGGGCTACTAATGAAAAACTGTTTTTT. Translated, it gives CASRETGATNEKLFF.

The DNA for the CDR3 is TGTGCCACACGGAGGGGGCATCGCTCCTACGAGCAGTACTTC. Translation: CATRRGHRSYEQYF. The rearrangement joins TRBV27 to TRBJ2-7; perhaps TRBD1 as D (7 bases). Germline V lookup: CDR1 MNHEY, CDR2 SMNVEV (reference sequence). Trimming removed 10 bases from V and 0 bases from J, with 16 bases in between. The CDR3 is made up of 14 amino acids.

The genes are TRBV30 and TRBJ2-3; tentatively, D is TRBD1 (6 bases). From germline, CDR1 is GTSNPN and CDR2 SVGIG (reference sequence). CDR3 length: 17 residues. V was pared by 0 bases and J by 2 bases, with 18 bases between. The CDR3, as DNA: TGTGCCTGGAGTGTGCCACGACAGGCCCTTAACACAGATACGCAGTATTTT. It codes for CAWSVPRQALNTDTQYF.

The CDR3, as DNA: TGTGCCAGCAGTAAGAGACAGAGTCTCTATGGCTACACCTTC. This translates into CASSKRQSLYGYTF. The chain recombines TRBV6-5 with TRBJ1-2, with D possibly TRBD1 on 5 matching bases. With 5 bases removed from V and 4 bases from J, the gap between germline ends came to 14 bases. The CDR3 runs to 14 residues. Germline V gene sequence: CDR1 MNHEY, CDR2 SVGAGI.

This clone has ten or more counts. The genes are TRBV2 and TRBJ1-1, with 8 bases lining up with TRBD1. Germline CDR1 SNHLY, CDR2 FYNNEI. The CDR3 covers 13 residues. The J segment lost 4 bases and the V segment lost 6 bases, leaving 4 bases of the junction unmatched. As DNA, the CDR3 is TGTGCCAGCAGGGACAGGGCACTCACTGAAGCTTTCTTT. Translation: CASRDRALTEAFF.

This clone was observed once. The gene calls are TRBV11-2 and TRBJ2-2; possibly TRBD1 for D (7 bases). Trimming left V 2 bases short and J 5 bases short, with 18 bases between. The CDR3 sequence is 17 residues long. CDR1 SGHAT and CDR2 FQNNGV come from the germline V gene. The CDR3 sequence: CASSLRLGDSGTGELFF. CDR3 coding DNA: TGTGCCAGCAGCTTAAGGTTGGGGGACAGCGGGACCGGGGAGCTGTTTTTT.

With respect to this clone: An end of the junction differs from the germline gene, which may be a read error. J is TRBJ1-6 and V is TRBV4-1; 11 bases are a match to TRBD1. Germline assignment: CDR1 MGHRA and CDR2 YSYEKL. This CDR3 comprises 15 residues. As DNA, the CDR3 is TGCGCCAGCAGCCGATCGGGACAGGGGGATTCGCCCCTCCACTTT. This codes for CASSRSGQGDSPLHF.

The gene calls are TRBV5-1 and TRBJ2-7; TRBD1 matches at 12 bases. The CDR3 is 15 residues long. After removal of 2 bases from V and 6 bases from J, the junction contained 6 bases not matched to a gene. Germline CDR1 and CDR2: SGHRS and YFSETQ. The DNA for the CDR3 is TGCGCCAGCAGCTTCACGGGACAGGGGGCGGGCGAGCAGTACTTC. Its translation is CASSFTGQGAGEQYF.

The genes are TRBV7-9 and TRBJ2-3; 9 nucleotides match TRBD2. This CDR3 region has 16 residues. The trim removed 1 base at V and 1 base at J, leaving 3 bases unmatched. Looked up from germline, CDR1 is SEHNR and CDR2 is FQNEAQ (reference sequence). The CDR3: CASSLGSGGRTDTQYF. In DNA form, the CDR3 reads TGTGCCAGCAGCTTAGGTAGCGGGGGCCGCACAGATACGCAGTATTTT.

The chain joins TRBV7-9 to TRBJ1-5; TRBD1 matches 9 bases. The V and J ends lost 5 bases and 3 bases, in that order; junction bases with no gene match: 14. The CDR3 has 18 amino acids. Germline CDR1 reads SEHNR; CDR2 reads FQNEAQ (reference sequence). Written as DNA, the CDR3 is TGTGCCAGCAGCCTTAATCCCGGGACAGGGAGATTCAATCAGCCCCAGCATTTT. This gives the protein CASSLNPGTGRFNQPQHF.

A single count supports this clone. The chain uses TRBV2 and TRBJ1-1; a possible D gene is TRBD1 (6 bases). Trimming pared 1 base from V and 0 bases from J, leaving 12 bases between. The CDR3 loop spans 16 amino acids. Germline values: CDR1 SNHLY, CDR2 FYNNEI. The CDR3 loop is CASSEDPRGMNTEAFF. The CDR3 nucleotides are TGTGCCAGCAGTGAAGACCCTAGGGGGATGAACACTGAAGCTTTCTTT.

This clone was detected only a few times. This sequence joins TRBV4-1 and TRBJ1-4, with 8 bases that match TRBD1. The germline CDR1 and CDR2 sequences are MGHRA and YSYEKL. The CDR3 consists of 17 residues. With V trimmed by 2 bases and J by 7 bases, 12 bases remained unmatched. CDR3 coding DNA: TGCGCCAGCAGCCAACCGGGACAGGTACGCTATGGTGAAAAACTGTTTTTT. Translating it yields CASSQPGQVRYGEKLFF.

The CDR3 DNA is TGTGCCAGTAGAAATTTACAGGGGCGCACCAATGAAGCTTTCTTT. This translates into CASRNLQGRTNEAFF. V is TRBV19 and J is TRBJ1-1, with 7 nucleotides matching TRBD1. This CDR3 has 15 amino acids. CDR1 and CDR2 (germline): LNHDA, SQIVND (reference sequence). Trimming at V came to 6 bases and at J to 7 bases, leaving 14 bases not matched to a gene.

CDR3: CASSLVPLRGTVYNEQFF. Here the CDR3 DNA reads TGTGCCAGCAGCTTAGTACCGCTAAGGGGGACAGTCTACAATGAGCAGTTCTTC. This sequence joins TRBV11-2 and TRBJ2-1, with 7 positions matching TRBD1. From germline, CDR1 is SGHAT and CDR2 FQNNGV. This CDR3 comprises 18 residues. With 1 base clipped from V and 3 bases from J, the junction kept 12 bases outside the gene matches.

The chain uses TRBV7-9 and TRBJ2-7, with TRBD1 as a possible D gene (6 bases). Per germline, CDR1 SEHNR and CDR2 FQNEAQ (reference sequence). The CDR3 has 14 amino acids. Trimming pared 1 base from V and 3 bases from J, leaving 10 bases between. CDR3 in DNA: TGTGCCAGCAGCTTAGGGGGGCAAGGCTACGAGCAGTACTTC. Amino acids: CASSLGGQGYEQYF.

The chain recombines TRBV3-1 (or the pseudogene TRBV3-2) with TRBJ1-5; D is perhaps TRBD1 (5 bases). V was clipped by 4 bases and J by 7 bases, with 11 bases between them. Germline V gene sequence: CDR1 LGHDT, CDR2 YNNKEL (reference sequence). The CDR3 loop spans 13 amino acids. The CDR3 protein is CASSRTYDQPQHF. DNA of the CDR3: TGTGCCAGCAGCCGGACATACGACCAGCCCCAGCATTTT.

The V call is TRBV2, the J call TRBJ2-3; 7 positions match TRBD1. This CDR3 has 15 residues. After removal of 4 bases from V and 5 bases from J, the junction contained 9 bases not matched to a gene. Germline assignment: CDR1 SNHLY and CDR2 FYNNEI. CDR3 sequence (DNA): TGTGCCAGCAGTGGCTACAGGGGCGGAGTAGATACGCAGTATTTT. As protein: CASSGYRGGVDTQYF.

The J gene is TRBJ2-2, the V gene TRBV7-3; possibly TRBD1 for D (6 bases). V was pared by 7 bases and J by 6 bases, with 18 bases between. Germline V gene data show CDR1 as SGHTA and CDR2 as FQGTGA. This CDR3 has 15 amino acids. CDR3 amino acids: CASNPTGSGAGELFF. In DNA form, the CDR3 reads TGTGCCAGCAACCCAACAGGGTCAGGGGCCGGGGAGCTGTTTTTT.

The V gene is TRBV13, the J gene TRBJ2-2; tentatively, D is TRBD2 (9 bases). This CDR3 spans 15 amino acids. The V gene's germline CDR1 is PRHDT and CDR2 FYEKMQ (reference sequence). The germline V and J ends were trimmed by 6 bases and 6 bases, with 17 bases remaining between them. The DNA of the CDR3 is TGTGCCAGCAGAGGACAGGGCGGGAGGGCCGGGGAGCTGTTTTTT. Its protein is CASRGQGGRAGELFF.

The V gene is TRBV6-6, the J gene TRBJ2-2; possibly TRBD1 for D (6 bases). This CDR3 has 12 residues. Germline CDR1 reads MNHNY; CDR2 reads SVGAGI (reference sequence). The germline V and J ends were trimmed by 9 bases and 5 bases, with 10 bases remaining between them. The DNA of the CDR3 is TGTGCCAGTCGAACAGGGACCGGGGAGCTGTTTTTT. Protein: CASRTGTGELFF.

V usage is TRBV30 and J usage is TRBJ2-2; the D is unclear. The CDR3 totals 13 residues. Trimming removed 3 bases at V and 4 bases at J, with 9 bases between. CDR1 GTSNPN and CDR2 SVGIG come from the germline V gene (reference sequence). The CDR3: CAWRFVSTGELFF. The CDR3 DNA reads as TGTGCCTGGAGGTTTGTGAGCACCGGGGAGCTGTTTTTT. Full variable domain (missing parts from reference TRBV30 and TRBJ2-2): SQTIHQWPATLVQPVGSPLSLECTVEGTSNPNLYWYRQAAGRGLQLLFYSVGIGQISSEVPQNLSASRPQDRQFILSSKKLLLSDSGFYLCAWRFVSTGELFFGEGSRLTVL.